The present entry profiles one TCR beta chain with its context. Its cognate antigen is unknown. Looked up from germline, CDR1 is SNHLY and CDR2 is FYNNEI. The CDR3 loop spans 15 amino acids. The J segment lost 7 bases and the V segment lost 6 bases, leaving 12 bases of the junction unmatched. This record belongs to a study of cytomegalovirus exposure and HLA in healthy donors. Study findings and constraints: Among TCR sequences, most were rare, though some public TCRs appeared in many donors.

The donors were in the roughly 130-subject validation cohort; that cohort was separate from the roughly 730-subject first cohort. Clones were read by immunoSEQ multiplex PCR, and TCRdb kept only the in-frame ones, dropping some. The sample lists 150,000 to 200,000 clones, around 86% occurring once. This chain joins TRBV2 and TRBJ1-5, with TRBD1 matching over 7 bases. The source material was PBMCs. This receptor was taken from a man aged 18 to 35 in good health and CMV-seropositive. CDR3 nucleotide sequence: TGTGCCAGCAGAGATACTACAGGGGTACGGCAGCCCCAGCATTTT. Its translation is CASRDTTGVRQPQHF. The full variable domain, completed using reference TRBV2 and TRBJ1-5, is EPEVTQTPSHQVTQMGQEVILRCVPISNHLYFYWYRQILGQKVEFLVSFYNNEISEKSEIFDDQFSVERPDGSNFTLKIRSTKLEDSAMYFCASRDTTGVRQPQHFGDGTRLSIL.